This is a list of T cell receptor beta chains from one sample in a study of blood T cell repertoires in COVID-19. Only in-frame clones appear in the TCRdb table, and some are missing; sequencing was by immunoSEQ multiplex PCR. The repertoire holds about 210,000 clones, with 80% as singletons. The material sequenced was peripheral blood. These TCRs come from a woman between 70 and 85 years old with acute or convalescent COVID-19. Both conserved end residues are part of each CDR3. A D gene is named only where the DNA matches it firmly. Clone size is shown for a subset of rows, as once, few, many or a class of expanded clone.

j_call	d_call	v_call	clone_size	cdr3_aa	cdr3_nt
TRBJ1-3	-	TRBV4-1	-	CASSPSGGGGNTIYF	TGCGCCAGCAGCCCATCTGGAGGAGGTGGAAACACCATATATTTT
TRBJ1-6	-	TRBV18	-	CASSPNRVKNNSPLHF	TGTGCCAGCTCACCTAACAGGGTGAAGAATAATTCACCCCTCCACTTT
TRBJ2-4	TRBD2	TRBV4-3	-	CASSQSRGGWDKNIQYF	TGCGCCAGCAGCCAAAGTCGGGGGGGTTGGGACAAAAACATTCAGTACTTC
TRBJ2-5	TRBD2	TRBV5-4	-	CASTPGGTRELDQETQYF	TGTGCCAGCACCCCGGGGGGGACTAGGGAGCTCGACCAAGAGACCCAGTACTTC
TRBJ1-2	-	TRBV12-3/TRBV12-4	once	CASSLFQFYGYTF	TGTGCCAGCAGTTTATTCCAGTTCTATGGCTACACCTTC
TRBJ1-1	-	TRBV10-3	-	CAIISQGEAFF	TGTGCCATCATATCGCAGGGCGAAGCTTTCTTT
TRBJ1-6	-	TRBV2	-	CASSLRSSYNSPLHF	TGTGCCAGCAGTCTGAGAAGCTCCTATAATTCACCCCTCCACTTT
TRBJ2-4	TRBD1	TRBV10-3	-	CAIRGDRDGKNIQYF	TGTGCCATCAGGGGTGACAGGGACGGCAAAAACATTCAGTACTTC
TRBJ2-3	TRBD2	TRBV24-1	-	CATSETGTSGGVRNTQYF	TGTGCCACCAGTGAAACCGGGACTAGCGGGGGGGTCAGAAATACGCAGTATTTT
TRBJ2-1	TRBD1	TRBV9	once	CASSVGQGSYNEQFF	TGTGCCAGCAGCGTGGGACAGGGATCCTACAATGAGCAGTTCTTC
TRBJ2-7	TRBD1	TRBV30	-	CAWIPGTGGIRYEQYF	TGTGCCTGGATCCCTGGGACAGGGGGAATACGCTACGAGCAGTACTTC
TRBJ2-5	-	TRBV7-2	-	CASSLGVGAQETQYF	TGTGCCAGCAGCTTAGGAGTAGGGGCCCAAGAGACCCAGTACTTC
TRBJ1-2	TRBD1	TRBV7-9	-	CASSPGQGENGYTF	TGTGCCAGCAGTCCGGGACAGGGAGAAAACGGCTACACCTTC
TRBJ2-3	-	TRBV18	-	CASSRSGDTQYF	TGTGCCAGCTCAAGATCCGGGGATACGCAGTATTTT
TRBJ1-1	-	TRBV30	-	CAWSIRGWNAEAFF	TGTGCCTGGAGTATTAGGGGGTGGAACGCTGAAGCTTTCTTT
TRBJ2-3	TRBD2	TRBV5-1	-	CASSLPSGGTDTQYF	TGCGCCAGCAGCTTGCCTAGCGGGGGCACAGATACGCAGTATTTT
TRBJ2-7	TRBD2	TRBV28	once	CASSLSGSGGTYEQYF	TGTGCCAGCAGTTTATCCGGGAGCGGGGGCACCTACGAGCAGTACTTC
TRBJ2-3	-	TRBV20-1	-	CSSGVTDTQYF	TGCAGTTCAGGGGTCACAGATACGCAGTATTTT
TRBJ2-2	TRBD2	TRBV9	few	CASSPQLADSAGELFF	TGTGCCAGCAGCCCACAACTAGCGGATTCGGCCGGGGAGCTGTTTTTT
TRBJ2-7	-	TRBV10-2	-	CASSERSGGFYEQYF	TGCGCCAGCAGTGAGAGGTCTGGCGGGTTCTACGAGCAGTACTTC
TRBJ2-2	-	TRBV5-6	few	CASSAGWGNTGELFF	TGTGCCAGCAGCGCAGGGTGGGGGAACACCGGGGAGCTGTTTTTT
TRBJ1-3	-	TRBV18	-	CASSPRDTRGTIYF	TGTGCCAGCTCACCACGTGACACAAGAGGGACCATATATTTT
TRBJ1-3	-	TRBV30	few	CAWSPSSLRRSGNTIYF	TGTGCCTGGAGTCCCTCTAGTCTCCGGCGCTCTGGAAACACCATATATTTT
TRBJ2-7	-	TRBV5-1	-	CASSLGAAVRGSYEQYF	TGCGCCAGCAGCTTAGGAGCGGCGGTCCGGGGCTCCTACGAGCAGTACTTC
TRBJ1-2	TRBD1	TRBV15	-	CASRRGQGDGYTF	TGTGCCTCCCGGAGAGGACAGGGAGATGGCTACACCTTC
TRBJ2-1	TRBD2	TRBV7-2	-	CASSLAGGFGEQFF	TGTGCCAGCAGCTTAGCGGGGGGGTTCGGAGAGCAGTTCTTC
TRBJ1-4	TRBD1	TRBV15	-	CATSRDRQGNEKLFF	TGTGCCACCAGCAGAGATCGACAGGGGAACGAAAAACTGTTTTTT
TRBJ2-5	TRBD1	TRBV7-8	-	CASRSWTGGLETQYF	TGTGCCAGCAGATCTTGGACAGGGGGTTTGGAGACCCAGTACTTC
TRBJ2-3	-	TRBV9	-	CASSVEGGRADTQYF	TGTGCCAGCAGCGTAGAGGGGGGGCGAGCAGATACGCAGTATTTT
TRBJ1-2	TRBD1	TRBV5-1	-	CASSGGQGNNGYTF	TGCGCCAGCAGCGGCGGACAGGGTAACAATGGCTACACCTTC
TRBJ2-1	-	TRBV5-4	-	CASSLGNREGFF	TGTGCCAGCAGCTTGGGAAACAGGGAAGGGTTCTTC